This TCR beta chain was sequenced in a study of CXCR3-negative and CXCR3-positive naive CD8 T cells. Looked up from germline, CDR1 is SGHRS and CDR2 is YFSETQ. The CDR3 is 14 residues long. cDNA libraries for TRB were generated by 5' RACE incorporating UMI labels. TCRdb re-called the 5' RACE reads; one entry per CDR3 protein, DNA not given. The sample totals roughly 56,000 distinct CDR3 sequences; its top ten clones hold about 0.42%. The sequence came from a human donor in good health. Some clones in this sample may be carry-over from other donors' samples. This rearrangement joins TRBV5-1 to TRBJ2-7. The sequencing sample was made of naive CXCR3- CD8+ T cells from blood. The subset denotes: CD45RO-CCR7+CD27+CD95- naive CD8+ T cells lacking CXCR3 (TNR3-). CDR3 residues: CASSFGGGPYEQYF.